Each of the 23 T cell receptor beta chains below was sequenced from the same sample in a study of radiotherapy plus CTLA-4 blockade in lung cancer (dated by TCRdb to the late 2010s). Preparation of the library involved the immunoSEQ multiplex PCR assay. The table was pulled from immuneACCESS by TCRdb, which kept in-frame rearrangements only. Such tables lose some clones; where checked, under half of the loss comes from unresolved V genes, and the rest has no known cause. The sample profile shows roughly 32,000 clones; about 81% of them were found once. Roughly 25% of the sample belongs to the ten largest clones. The sequencing used peripheral blood, collected from a patient treated with radiotherapy plus ipilimumab. The receptors derive from a human donor with non-small cell lung cancer that progressed on radiotherapy plus ipilimumab.

This clone has only a few counts. The chain combines TRBV6-4 with TRBJ1-5, with TRBD1 as a possible D gene (5 bases). The V and J ends lost 2 bases and 4 bases respectively, with 9 bases between them. This CDR3 region has 14 residues. Germline CDR1 and CDR2: MRHNA and SNTAGT. The CDR3 sequence is CASSDGAGNQPQHF. The CDR3 nucleotides read TGTGCCAGCAGTGACGGGGCGGGGAATCAGCCCCAGCATTTT.

This chain links TRBV7-8 with TRBJ1-4, with unresolved D. Per germline, CDR1 SGHVS and CDR2 FQNEAQ. V shed 3 bases and J shed 7 bases, with 15 bases lying between them. The CDR3 sequence is 15 residues long. CDR3 DNA: TGTGCCAGCAGCTTGTTAGTTATCCCCCGTGAAAAACTGTTTTTT. Translation: CASSLLVIPREKLFF.

The chain couples TRBV9 to TRBJ1-1; possible D gene TRBD1, 5 bases. Per the germline V gene, CDR1 is SGDLS and CDR2 is YYNGEE. The CDR3 totals 14 residues. Between the trimmed V and J ends, which lost 6 bases and 1 base, there was a span of 13 bases. CDR3: CASNPSGENTEAFF. In DNA form, the CDR3 reads TGTGCCAGCAACCCCTCGGGGGAGAACACTGAAGCTTTCTTT.

The genes are TRBV7-9 and TRBJ1-5, with D possibly matching TRBD1 (6 bases). Germline lookup yields CDR1 SEHNR and CDR2 FQNEAQ (reference sequence). The CDR3 is 14 residues long. V dropped 9 bases and J dropped 0 bases, with 12 bases sitting between them. CDR3 nucleotides: TGTGCCAGGGACAGAATAAATAGCAATCAGCCCCAGCATTTT. Residues: CARDRINSNQPQHF.

V gene TRBV6-6 combines with J gene TRBJ1-1, with 10 bases matching TRBD1. The V segment lost 5 bases and the J segment 1 base; nucleotides outside the gene matches: 1. CDR1 MNHNY and CDR2 SVGAGI come from the germline V gene (reference sequence). This CDR3 has 14 amino acids. The CDR3 DNA reads as TGTGCCAGCAGTCGGGACAGGGGGAACACTGAAGCTTTCTTT. Its protein is CASSRDRGNTEAFF.

The chain has TRBV18 and TRBJ1-5; possibly TRBD1 for D (5 bases). The CDR3 runs to 15 residues. Between the trimmed V and J ends, which lost 1 base and 5 bases, there was a span of 12 bases. Germline CDR1 is KGHSH and CDR2 is LQKENI. CDR3 coding DNA: TGTGCCAGCTCACCACGGGCAGGGTCCGATCAGCCCCAGCATTTT. Residues: CASSPRAGSDQPQHF.

This clone was counted once. V gene TRBV2 combines with J gene TRBJ2-5, with D possibly matching TRBD1 (6 bases). The CDR3 is 13 amino acids. V gave up 5 bases and J gave up 4 bases, with 11 bases separating them. Per the germline V gene, CDR1 is SNHLY and CDR2 is FYNNEI. CDR3 protein: CASSFGQRETQYF. CDR3 DNA: TGTGCCAGCAGTTTCGGACAGCGAGAGACCCAGTACTTC.

The chain is built from TRBV9 and TRBJ1-2, with D hard to call. V gave up 0 bases and J gave up 5 bases, with 11 bases separating them. The germline V gene encodes CDR1 SGDLS and CDR2 YYNGEE. CDR3 length: 14 residues. The CDR3 DNA reads as TGTGCCAGCAGCGTAGACTACACCACATATGGCTACACCTTC. Translating it yields CASSVDYTTYGYTF.

The CDR3 region has the DNA TGTGCCATCAGTGACGGACAGGGCAGAGGCTACACCTTC. Protein: CAISDGQGRGYTF. The rearrangement uses TRBV10-3 and TRBJ1-2; 8 bases align to TRBD1. Unmatched junction bases numbered 5, after V lost 3 bases and J lost 8 bases. This CDR3 is 13 amino acids long. From germline, CDR1 is ENHRY and CDR2 SYGVKD.

The chain uses TRBV6-1 and TRBJ2-7, with 10 nucleotides matching TRBD1. The CDR3 runs to 16 residues. After removal of 4 bases from V and 7 bases from J, the junction contained 13 bases not matched to a gene. Germline V gene data show CDR1 as MNHNS and CDR2 as SASEGT. Written as DNA, the CDR3 is TGTGCCAGCAGTGGCTATCCCGGGACAGGGGAACGGGAGCAGTACTTC. Its protein product is CASSGYPGTGEREQYF.

The chain recombines TRBV12-5 with TRBJ2-1; the D gene is possibly TRBD2 (5 bases). Trimming left V 8 bases short and J 6 bases short, with 14 bases between. In germline, CDR1 is LGHNT, CDR2 FRNRAP. This CDR3 is built from 13 residues. The CDR3 DNA sequence: TGTGCTAGTTCACCGGGAACCATCAATGAGCAGTTCTTC. Encoded protein: CASSPGTINEQFF.

This chain uses TRBV5-1 with TRBJ2-1, with 10 bases matching TRBD2. The junction had 8 bases not matched to a gene; V was cut back by 4 bases and J by 4 bases. Germline lookup yields CDR1 SGHRS and CDR2 YFSETQ. This CDR3 has 16 amino acids. CDR3 region: CASSPSLAGSYNEQFF. The CDR3 nucleotides read TGCGCCAGCAGCCCCTCACTAGCGGGGTCGTACAATGAGCAGTTCTTC.

V is TRBV27 and J is TRBJ2-7; 7 bases fit TRBD1. Germline V gene lookup returns CDR1 MNHEY and CDR2 SMNVEV (reference sequence). The CDR3 runs to 14 residues. V lost 7 bases and J lost 3; bases outside the gene matches: 9. The DNA for the CDR3 is TGTGCCAGCACCTCCGGGACAGAAAGCTACGAGCAGTACTTC. Residues: CASTSGTESYEQYF.

CDR3 sequence reads: CASSFIGTGGYEQYF. The CDR3 DNA follows: TGTGCCAGCAGCTTTATAGGCACAGGGGGCTACGAGCAGTACTTC. The chain combines TRBV7-8 with TRBJ2-7; 8 bases line up with TRBD1. This CDR3 has 15 residues. The V and J ends lost 3 bases and 3 bases, in that order; junction bases with no gene match: 7. Germline V gene data show CDR1 as SGHVS and CDR2 as FQNEAQ.

The CDR3 DNA is TGTGCCAGCTCACCAAGCGCCGGGGAACGGGATGGCAATCAGCCCCAGCATTTT. This gives the protein CASSPSAGERDGNQPQHF. The chain couples TRBV18 to TRBJ1-5; D unclear. V shed 2 bases and J shed 2 bases, with 19 bases lying between them. Germline values: CDR1 KGHSH, CDR2 LQKENI. CDR3 length: 18 amino acids.

V gene TRBV7-3 combines with J gene TRBJ1-6; 7 nucleotides match TRBD1. The CDR3 runs to 14 residues. V shed 5 bases and J 5 bases; nucleotides not matched to a gene: 3. From germline, CDR1 is SGHTA and CDR2 FQGTGA. In nucleotides, the CDR3 is TGTGCCAGCAGCAGGGGACAGAATAATTCACCCCTCCACTTT. Protein product: CASSRGQNNSPLHF.

The V call is TRBV6-1, the J call TRBJ1-2, with a possible D match to TRBD1 (5 bases). Germline assignment: CDR1 MNHNS and CDR2 SASEGT. This CDR3 spans 15 amino acids. Trimming shortened V by 2 bases and J by 4 bases, and 14 bases separated the two germline ends. The chain's CDR3 is CASSELIGGTYGYTF. The CDR3 DNA sequence: TGTGCCAGCAGTGAATTAATCGGGGGGACCTATGGCTACACCTTC.

The genes are TRBV2 and TRBJ1-6; D unclear. CDR1 and CDR2 (germline): SNHLY, FYNNEI. This CDR3 contains 13 residues. Deletions cut 7 bases from V and 6 bases from J, with 10 bases between. Here the CDR3 DNA reads TGTGCCAGCATATCGGAGCCTAATTCACCCCTCCACTTT. Translated: CASISEPNSPLHF.

This chain joins TRBV4-2 and TRBJ1-4, with D hard to call. There are 16 residues in the CDR3. Germline CDR1 is LGHNA and CDR2 is YNFKEQ. The V and J ends lost 0 bases and 1 base respectively, with 9 bases between them. CDR3 sequence: CASSQDRGGTNEKLFF. The CDR3 DNA sequence: TGTGCCAGCAGCCAAGATCGGGGAGGAACTAATGAAAAACTGTTTTTT.

The chain is built from TRBV7-2 and TRBJ2-5, with a weak D call TRBD2 (5 bases). Germline values: CDR1 SGHTA, CDR2 FQGNSA. This CDR3 comprises 15 residues. V was trimmed by 1 base and J by 2 bases, leaving 11 bases between them. In DNA form, the CDR3 reads TGTGCCAGCAGCTTAGTTGGAGGCCTTCAAGAGACCCAGTACTTC. Its protein is CASSLVGGLQETQYF.

The J gene is TRBJ2-7, the V gene TRBV5-6; 9 nucleotides match TRBD2. V was clipped by 7 bases and J by 2 bases; unmatched bases: 7. CDR1 is SGHDT and CDR2 is YYEEEE in the germline V gene. This CDR3 region has 14 residues. CDR3 in DNA: TGTGCCAGCCGCGTAGCGGGGGCCCCCTACGAGCAGTACTTC. The encoded protein is CASRVAGAPYEQYF. Variable domain in full (rest from reference TRBV5-6 and TRBJ2-7): DAGVTQSPTHLIKTRGQQVTLRCSPKSGHDTVSWYQQALGQGPQFIFQYYEEEERQRGNFPDRFSGHQFPNYSSELNVNALLLGDSALYLCASRVAGAPYEQYFGPGTRLTVT.

The chain couples TRBV29-1 to TRBJ2-7; 9 nucleotides agree with TRBD1. Germline CDR1 SQVTM, CDR2 ANQGSEA. The V segment lost 4 bases and the J segment 4 bases; nucleotides outside the gene matches: 17. The CDR3 consists of 17 residues. The CDR3 DNA reads TGCAGCGTTGGCGCGGCAAAGGGACAGGGCGAGGGGTACGAGCAGTACTTC. Its protein is CSVGAAKGQGEGYEQYF.

The chain links TRBV25-1 to TRBJ1-4, with D perhaps matching TRBD1 (5 bases). The CDR3 has 16 amino acids. Germline loops: CDR1 MGHDK, CDR2 SYGVNS. V lost 1 base and J lost 7, with 16 bases in between. The CDR3 DNA is TGTGCCAGCAGTGAATCGACAGTTTTTCCACGTGAAAAACTGTTTTTT. Translated: CASSESTVFPREKLFF.